This T cell receptor beta chain originates from a study of beta chain features in type 1 diabetes. This clone was detected a few times. After removal of 0 bases from V and 6 bases from J, the junction contained 7 bases not matched to a gene. There are 16 residues in the CDR3. Germline-derived CDR1 and CDR2 are SGDLS and YYNGEE. As every portion of the isolated RNA was reverse transcribed, the sequencing read expressed TCRB transcripts. TCRdb's copy holds only in-frame clones and misses some; the assay was immunoSEQ multiplex PCR. The sample shows a few hundred thousand clones, about 14% of them seen only once.

This receptor was identified in a man under 40 in good health. The material sequenced was naive CD4+ T cells from blood. The genes are TRBV9 and TRBJ2-1, with 9 bases lining up with TRBD1. The CDR3, as DNA: TGTGCCAGCAGCGTAGCCGGGACAGGGATGGGCAATGAGCAGTTCTTC. Translated: CASSVAGTGMGNEQFF.